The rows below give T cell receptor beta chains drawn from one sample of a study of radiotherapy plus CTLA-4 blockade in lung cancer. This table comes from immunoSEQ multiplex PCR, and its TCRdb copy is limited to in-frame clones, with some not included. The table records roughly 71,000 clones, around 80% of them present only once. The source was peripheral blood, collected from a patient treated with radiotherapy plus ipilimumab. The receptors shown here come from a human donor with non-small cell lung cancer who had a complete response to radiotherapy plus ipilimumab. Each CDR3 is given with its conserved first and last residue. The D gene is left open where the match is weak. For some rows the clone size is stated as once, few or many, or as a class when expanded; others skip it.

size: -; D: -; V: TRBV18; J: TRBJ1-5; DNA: TGTGCCAGCTCACCACGGGGGGGAGCGGGCCAGCCCCAGCATTTT; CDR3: CASSPRGGAGQPQHF
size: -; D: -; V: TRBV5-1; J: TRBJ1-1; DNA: TGCGCCAGCAGCTTGCCGGGGACTGAAGCTTTCTTT; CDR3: CASSLPGTEAFF
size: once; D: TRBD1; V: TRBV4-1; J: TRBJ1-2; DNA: TGCGCCAGCAGCCAACCCCCCAGGGGGAAGGATGGCTACACCTTC; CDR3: CASSQPPRGKDGYTF
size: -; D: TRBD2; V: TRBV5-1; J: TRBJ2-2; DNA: TGCGCCAGCAGCTTGTTTGCTAGCGGGGACACCGGGGAGCTGTTTTTT; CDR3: CASSLFASGDTGELFF
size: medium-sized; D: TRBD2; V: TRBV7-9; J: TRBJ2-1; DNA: TGTGCCAGCAGCGGGACTAGCGGGGGGAACTCCTACAATGAGCAGTTCTTC; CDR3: CASSGTSGGNSYNEQFF
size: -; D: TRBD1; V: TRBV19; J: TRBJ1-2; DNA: TGTGCCAGTAAGCCGGGACAGGGACTCTATGGCTACACCTTC; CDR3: CASKPGQGLYGYTF
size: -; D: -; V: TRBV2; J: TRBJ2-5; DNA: TGTGCCAGCAGTGATTTAGGGGGTCGGGAGACCCAGTACTTC; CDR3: CASSDLGGRETQYF
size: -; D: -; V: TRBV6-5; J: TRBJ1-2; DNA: TGTGCCAGCAGTGAGGAATTAGGAAACTATGGCTACACCTTC; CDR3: CASSEELGNYGYTF
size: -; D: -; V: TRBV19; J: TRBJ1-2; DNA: TGTGCCAGTAGTATAGGTCCAGGGAACTATGGCTACACCTTC; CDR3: CASSIGPGNYGYTF
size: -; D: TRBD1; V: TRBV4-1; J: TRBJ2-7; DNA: TGCGCCAGCAGCCACCGAACGGGACAGGCAACCTACGAGCAGTACTTC; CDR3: CASSHRTGQATYEQYF
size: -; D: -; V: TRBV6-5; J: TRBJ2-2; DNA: TGTGCCAGCAGTTACTCGACCAGGAGCGCCGGGGAGCTGTTTTTT; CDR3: CASSYSTRSAGELFF
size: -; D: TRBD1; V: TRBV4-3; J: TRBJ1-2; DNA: TGCGCCAGCAGCCAAGATGGCGCAGGGGGAAACTATGGCTACACCTTC; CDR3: CASSQDGAGGNYGYTF
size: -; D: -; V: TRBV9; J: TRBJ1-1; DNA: TGTGCCAGCAGGGTGGGGGAAGACACTGAAGCTTTCTTT; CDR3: CASRVGEDTEAFF
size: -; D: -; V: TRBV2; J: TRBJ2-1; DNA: TGTGCCAGCAGTCCGGCGGTTTCTCCTGAGTCTCACCGGCTTGGTGAGCAGTTCTTC; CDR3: CASSPAVSPESHRLGEQFF
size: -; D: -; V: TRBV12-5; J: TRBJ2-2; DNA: TGTGCTAGTGGTTTGGATCGGGGGATCACCGGGGAGCTGTTTTTT; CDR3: CASGLDRGITGELFF
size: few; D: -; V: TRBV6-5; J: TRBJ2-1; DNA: TGTGCCAGCAGTCAGTCGAATCCCAGGGATGAGCAGTTCTTC; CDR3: CASSQSNPRDEQFF
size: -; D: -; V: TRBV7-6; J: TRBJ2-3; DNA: TGTGCCAGCAGCTTAGCGAGGACCATCACAGATACGCAGTATTTT; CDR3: CASSLARTITDTQYF
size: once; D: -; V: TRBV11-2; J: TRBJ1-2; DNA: TGTGCCAGCAGCTCCGACGCAAACTATGGCTACACCTTC; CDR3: CASSSDANYGYTF
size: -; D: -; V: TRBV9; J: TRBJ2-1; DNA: TGTGCCGGCTCCTCAGGTTTCGATGAGCAGTTCTTC; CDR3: CAGSSGFDEQFF
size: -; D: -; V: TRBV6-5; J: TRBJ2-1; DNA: TGTGCCAGCAGCCCACAGAGGGGGAGGGGGCATGAGCAGTTCTTC; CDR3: CASSPQRGRGHEQFF
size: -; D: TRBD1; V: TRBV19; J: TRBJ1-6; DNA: TGTGCCAGTAGGATACAGGGGGCATCCTATAATTCACCCCTCCACTTT; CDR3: CASRIQGASYNSPLHF
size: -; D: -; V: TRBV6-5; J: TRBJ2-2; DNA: TGTGCCAGCAGTCTCCGCCCGGGTCTTACCGGGGAGCTGTTTTTT; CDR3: CASSLRPGLTGELFF
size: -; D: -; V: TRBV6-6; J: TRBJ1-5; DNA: TGTGCCAGCAGCCCAGGACCCTATAGCAATCAGCCCCAGCATTTT; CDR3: CASSPGPYSNQPQHF
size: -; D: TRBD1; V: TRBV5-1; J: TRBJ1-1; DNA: TGCGCCAGCAGCCCTACACCCGGGACAGGAGCTTTCTTT; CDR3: CASSPTPGTGAFF
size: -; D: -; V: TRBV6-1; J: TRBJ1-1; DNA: TGTGCCAGCAGTGAAGCGCTAAGGGGGATGGCTTTCTTT; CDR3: CASSEALRGMAFF
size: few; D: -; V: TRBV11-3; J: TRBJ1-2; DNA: TGTGCCAGCAGCCCCCCGGGGGACGGCTACACCTTC; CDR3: CASSPPGDGYTF
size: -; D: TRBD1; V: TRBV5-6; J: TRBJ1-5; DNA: TGTGCCAGCAGCTTAGGGACAGGGAGCAATCAGCCCCAGCATTTT; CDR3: CASSLGTGSNQPQHF
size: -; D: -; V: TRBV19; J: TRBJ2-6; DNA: TGTGCCAGTAGTACAGACTCCGTCCCTGGGGCCAACGTCCTGACTTTC; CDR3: CASSTDSVPGANVLTF
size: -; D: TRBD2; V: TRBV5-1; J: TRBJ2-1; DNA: TGCGCCAGCAGCTTGGGAGCGGGAGGTTACAATGAGCAGTTCTTC; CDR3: CASSLGAGGYNEQFF
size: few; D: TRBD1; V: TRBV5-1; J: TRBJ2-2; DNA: TGCGCCAGCAGCTTGGGCAGGGGGTACACCGGGGAGCTGTTTTTT; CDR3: CASSLGRGYTGELFF
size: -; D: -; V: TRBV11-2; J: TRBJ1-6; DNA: TGTGCCAGCAGCTTACCGCGGCAGGGAGGGAATTCACCCCTCCACTTT; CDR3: CASSLPRQGGNSPLHF
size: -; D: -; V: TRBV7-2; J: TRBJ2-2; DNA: TGTGCCAGCAGCACTCAAGGGACAACGAACACCGGGGAGCTGTTTTTT; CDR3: CASSTQGTTNTGELFF
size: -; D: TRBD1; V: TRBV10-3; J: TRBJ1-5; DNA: TGTGCCATCAGTCCAACGCAGGGGGCCGGCAATCAGCCCCAGCATTTT; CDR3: CAISPTQGAGNQPQHF
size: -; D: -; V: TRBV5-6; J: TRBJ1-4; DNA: TGTGCCAGCAGTCTGATTGGGGGTAATGAAAAACTGTTTTTT; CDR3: CASSLIGGNEKLFF
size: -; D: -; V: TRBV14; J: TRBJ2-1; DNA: TGTGCCAGCAGCCAAGAATCTTACAGAAGCTCCTACAATGAGCAGTTCTTC; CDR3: CASSQESYRSSYNEQFF
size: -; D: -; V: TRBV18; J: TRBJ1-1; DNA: TGTGCCAGCTCACCACAGGAGACGAACACTGAAGCTTTCTTT; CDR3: CASSPQETNTEAFF
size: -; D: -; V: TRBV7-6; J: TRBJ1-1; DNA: TGTGCCAGCAGCGCTGATTTGAGCACTGAAGCTTTCTTT; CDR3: CASSADLSTEAFF
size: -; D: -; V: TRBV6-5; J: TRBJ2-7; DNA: TGTGCCAGCAGTTATATAGCTTCGGACGAGCAGTACTTC; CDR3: CASSYIASDEQYF
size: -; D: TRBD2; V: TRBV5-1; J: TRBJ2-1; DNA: TGCGCCAGCAGACCTAGCGGGTTCTCCTACAATGAGCAGTTCTTC; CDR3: CASRPSGFSYNEQFF
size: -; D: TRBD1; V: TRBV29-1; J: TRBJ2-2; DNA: TGCAGCGTTGGGGGACAGAGAGACACCGGGGAGCTGTTTTTT; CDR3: CSVGGQRDTGELFF
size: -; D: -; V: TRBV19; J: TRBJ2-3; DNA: TGTGCCAGTAGAGAAGACAGAATGGATACGCAGTATTTT; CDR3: CASREDRMDTQYF
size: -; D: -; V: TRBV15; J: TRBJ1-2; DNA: TGTGCCACCAGCAGAGAATCCAGGGCTGGCTACACCTTC; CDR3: CATSRESRAGYTF
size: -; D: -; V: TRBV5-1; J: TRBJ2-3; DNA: TGCGCCAGCAGCATAGGACAGTCTAGCACAGATACGCAGTATTTT; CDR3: CASSIGQSSTDTQYF
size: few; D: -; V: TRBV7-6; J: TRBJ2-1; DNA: TGTGCCAGCAGCGGCGACTCGGGACCTTACAATGAGCAGTTCTTC; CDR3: CASSGDSGPYNEQFF
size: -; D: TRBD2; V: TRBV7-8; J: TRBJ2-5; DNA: TGTGCCAGCAGCTCAAAAACTGGACTAGCGGGAGAGACCCAGTACTTC; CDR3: CASSSKTGLAGETQYF
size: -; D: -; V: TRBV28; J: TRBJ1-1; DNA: TGTGCCAGCAAGCCACCTTGGACGAACACTGAAGCTTTCTTT; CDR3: CASKPPWTNTEAFF
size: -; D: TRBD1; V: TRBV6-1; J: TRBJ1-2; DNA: TGTGCCAGCAGTGTAGGACAGGGTTTCGGCTATGGCTACACCTTC; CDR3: CASSVGQGFGYGYTF
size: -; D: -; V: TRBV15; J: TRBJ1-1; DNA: TGTGCCACCAGTTTTCCTCAAAAGGTCCGGAACACTGAAGCTTTCTTT; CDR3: CATSFPQKVRNTEAFF
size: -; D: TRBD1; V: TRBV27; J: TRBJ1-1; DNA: TGTGCCAGCAGTCCCCTCAGGGGGGTAGGAAACACTGAAGCTTTCTTT; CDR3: CASSPLRGVGNTEAFF
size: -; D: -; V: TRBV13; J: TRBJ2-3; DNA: TGTGCCAGCAGCTCCGCCCTTAAGCGGGCGGGACTCACAGATACGCAGTATTTT; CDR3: CASSSALKRAGLTDTQYF
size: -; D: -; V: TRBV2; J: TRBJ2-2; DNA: TGTGCCAGCAGTGAAGCGGGGGCCGGGGAGCTGTTTTTT; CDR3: CASSEAGAGELFF